These 17 T cell receptor beta chains were all obtained from the same sample, sequenced in a study of cytomegalovirus exposure and HLA in healthy donors. With 60 Vbeta and 13 Jbeta primers, the PCR was carried out. Clones were sequenced by immunoSEQ multiplex PCR, and TCRdb holds only the in-frame ones, with some missing. The table records over 100,000 clones, around 80% of them present only once. Specimen: PBMCs. Every receptor here comes from a female donor in good health and CMV-seronegative.

The CDR3 reads CSVGGARGETQYF. In DNA, the CDR3 is TGCAGCGTTGGGGGGGCCAGGGGGGAGACCCAGTACTTC. This chain uses TRBV29-1 with TRBJ2-5, with D possibly matching TRBD1 (7 bases). CDR3 length: 13 residues. The germline V and J ends were trimmed by 4 bases and 5 bases, with 14 bases remaining between them. Germline assignment: CDR1 SQVTM and CDR2 ANQGSEA. Combining the CDR3 with reference TRBV29-1 and TRBJ2-5 gives the whole variable domain SAVISQKPSRDICQRGTSLTIQCQVDSQVTMMFWYRQQPGQSLTLIATANQGSEATYESGFVIDKFPISRPNLTFSTLTVSNMSPEDSSIYLCSVGGARGETQYFGPGTRLLVL.

V and J are TRBV21-1 and TRBJ2-1; TRBD1 reflects the table's D call only, with no check against the DNA. TRBV21-1 is labeled a pseudogene. The CDR3 extends over 15 amino acids. Here the CDR3 DNA reads TGTGCCAGCAGCAAAGGACAGGGCATTAACAATGAGCAGTTCTTC. Its translation: CASSKGQGINNEQFF.

The chain is built from TRBV15 and TRBJ2-1; 7 bases fit TRBD1. CDR3 size: 16 residues. The V and J ends lost 5 bases and 7 bases, in that order; junction bases with no gene match: 14. The germline V gene has CDR1 LNHNV and CDR2 YYDKDF (reference sequence). The CDR3 region is CATSSPPTDRANEQFF. CDR3 coding DNA: TGTGCCACCAGCTCGCCCCCAACCGACAGGGCAAATGAGCAGTTCTTC. The full variable domain, its missing parts supplied by reference TRBV15 and TRBJ2-1, is DAMVIQNPRYQVTQFGKPVTLSCSQTLNHNVMYWYQQKSSQAPKLLFHYYDKDFNNEADTPDNFQSRRPNTSFCFLDIRSPGLGDTAMYLCATSSPPTDRANEQFFGPGTRLTVL.

The chain recombines TRBV11-2 with TRBJ1-2; 9 bases are a match to TRBD1. Losses at the gene ends were 1 base for V and 2 bases for J; bases not matched to a gene: 5. In germline, CDR1 is SGHAT, CDR2 FQNNGV. CDR3 length: 16 residues. CDR3 in DNA: TGTGCCAGCAGCTTAGTGGGGGGACAGGGAAACTATGGCTACACCTTC. As protein: CASSLVGGQGNYGYTF. The variable domain in full, with the rest retrieved from reference TRBV11-2 and TRBJ1-2, is EAGVAQSPRYKIIEKRQSVAFWCNPISGHATLYWYQQILGQGPKLLIQFQNNGVVDDSQLPKDRFSAERLKGVDSTLKIQPAKLEDSAVYLCASSLVGGQGNYGYTFGSGTRLTVV.

This clone was seen a single time. This chain uses TRBV4-1 with TRBJ1-6; D is unresolved. In germline, CDR1 is MGHRA, CDR2 YSYEKL. V lost 1 base, J lost 8 bases, and 6 bases lay in between. The CDR3 has 13 residues. In nucleotides, the CDR3 is TGCGCCAGCAGCCAAGGAGTAGATTCACCCCTCCACTTT. Encoded protein: CASSQGVDSPLHF.

The J gene is TRBJ2-5, the V gene TRBV5-5, with D maybe TRBD2 (6 bases). Germline lookup yields CDR1 SGHKS and CDR2 YYEKEE (reference sequence). This CDR3 is built from 16 residues. V lost 4 bases to trimming and J lost 4 bases, with 20 bases between them. This CDR3 is CASSQRIAGRLETQYF. DNA for the CDR3: TGTGCCAGCAGCCAAAGAATCGCGGGGAGGTTAGAGACCCAGTACTTC.

This clone was detected a few times. The chain carries TRBV6-6 and TRBJ1-1; 7 bases map to TRBD1. Germline CDR1 is MNHNY and CDR2 is SVGAGI (reference sequence). J lost 3 bases, V lost 10 bases, and 17 bases had no gene match. CDR3 length: 16 amino acids. CDR3 loop: CATLQKTGVTHTEAFF. The CDR3 DNA reads as TGTGCCACCCTCCAGAAAACAGGGGTTACCCACACTGAAGCTTTCTTT.

This clone has only a few counts. V is TRBV4-1 and J is TRBJ2-1, with TRBD2 identical over 13 bases. This CDR3 spans 17 amino acids. Germline V gene lookup returns CDR1 MGHRA and CDR2 YSYEKL. The junction had 4 bases not matched to a gene; V was cut back by 3 bases and J by 2 bases. CDR3 in DNA: TGCGCCAGCAGCCACCGACTAGCGGGGGGACCCTACAATGAGCAGTTCTTC. This translates into CASSHRLAGGPYNEQFF.

The chain carries TRBV4-1 and TRBJ2-7; TRBD1 aligns across 9 bases. The CDR3 spans 14 residues. V lost 1 base and J lost 5; bases outside the gene matches: 3. Germline CDR1 is MGHRA and CDR2 is YSYEKL. Here the CDR3 DNA reads TGCGCCAGCAGCCAAGCACAGGGGGCCCACGAGCAGTACTTC. The encoded protein is CASSQAQGAHEQYF.

The V call is TRBV6-5, the J call TRBJ1-1; 8 bases fit TRBD1. In germline, CDR1 is MNHEY, CDR2 SVGAGI. V gave up 5 bases and J gave up 7 bases; unmatched junction bases: 9. This CDR3 is built from 14 residues. The CDR3 DNA is TGTGCCAGCAGTCTCGGGACAGGCGTCGGTGAAGCTTTCTTT. Translating it yields CASSLGTGVGEAFF.

Only one count was recorded for this clone. The chain uses TRBV7-6 and TRBJ2-5; D unclear. CDR3 size: 18 residues. Germline V lookup: CDR1 SGHVS, CDR2 FNYEAQ. Trimming shortened V by 0 bases and J by 6 bases, and 23 bases separated the two germline ends. In nucleotides, the CDR3 is TGTGCCAGCAGCTTAGCGAGTGAGCCGCATCGGTCGATAAAGACCCAGTACTTC. It encodes CASSLASEPHRSIKTQYF.

The genes are TRBV7-2 and TRBJ2-3; possible D gene TRBD1, 5 bases. The CDR3 length is 14 residues. V gave up 3 bases and J gave up 2 bases, with 9 bases separating them. Germline V gene sequence: CDR1 SGHTA, CDR2 FQGNSA. CDR3 bases: TGTGCCAGCAGCTTCAGGGCGAACACAGATACGCAGTATTTT. This sequence encodes CASSFRANTDTQYF.

This clone was seen only once. V is TRBV19 and J is TRBJ1-1; tentatively, D is TRBD1 (5 bases). The CDR3 has 14 amino acids. The ends were cut back, 4 bases at V and 1 base at J, with 10 bases in the middle. In germline, CDR1 is LNHDA, CDR2 SQIVND (reference sequence). In nucleotides, the CDR3 is TGTGCCAGTAGTACAGGGCGGGAGAACACTGAAGCTTTCTTT. Translated: CASSTGRENTEAFF.

The chain joins TRBV7-9 to TRBJ2-3, with D possibly matching TRBD2 (7 bases). This CDR3 region has 19 residues. Germline V lookup: CDR1 SEHNR, CDR2 FQNEAQ (reference sequence). Trimming stripped 1 base from V and 2 bases from J, with 22 bases between. In nucleotides, the CDR3 is TGTGCCAGCAGCTTAGTCCCAGGGGAACGGGGGGCGTTCACAGATACGCAGTATTTT. Translated, it gives CASSLVPGERGAFTDTQYF.

This chain's CDR3 is CASSPLPPTGLGGEQYF. DNA of the CDR3: TGTGCCAGCAGCCCCCTCCCCCCGACAGGCCTTGGCGGGGAGCAGTACTTC. This chain links TRBV5-4 with TRBJ2-7, with D perhaps TRBD1 (6 bases). This CDR3 has 17 residues. Germline V CDR1 and CDR2: SGHNT, YYREEE (reference sequence). Trimming shortened V by 4 bases and J by 7 bases, and 27 bases separated the two germline ends.

This clone was detected only once. The gene calls are TRBV30 and TRBJ1-5; perhaps TRBD1 as D (6 bases). This CDR3 comprises 13 residues. V lost 3 bases and J 4 bases, leaving 10 bases between the germline ends. Per germline, CDR1 GTSNPN and CDR2 SVGIG (reference sequence). CDR3 nucleotide sequence: TGTGCCTGGAGCCAGGGGATAAATCAGCCCCAGCATTTT. This gives the protein CAWSQGINQPQHF.

The chain recombines TRBV10-1 with TRBJ1-2, with D possibly matching TRBD1 (6 bases). Germline CDR1 is WNHNN and CDR2 is SYGVQD (reference sequence). This CDR3 is 14 amino acids long. V dropped 0 bases and J dropped 7 bases, with 12 bases sitting between them. Here the CDR3 DNA reads TGCGCCAGCAGTGAGTCGTCAGGGGCTGGTGGCTACACCTTC. This codes for CASSESSGAGGYTF.